The T cell receptor (beta chain) under discussion was sequenced for a study of cytomegalovirus exposure and HLA in healthy donors (dated by TCRdb to the late 2010s). Background for the entire study: An earlier analysis of approximately 640 of the donors reported 250 to 350 Gb of sequence data and 117 million unique TCR beta sequences from about 179 million T cells. Rather than using new phenotypic data, the later analysis identified candidate immune exposures from TCR beta sequences and from how often those sequences occurred across donors. The study combined high-throughput TCR immunosequencing, statistical association of individual TCRs with disease status, and machine learning to predict cytomegalovirus infection status. Among almost 400 genotyped donors of the cohort, an average of around 240,000 unique TCR beta nucleotide sequences were sequenced per donor, roughly a sixth of them non-productive. A later analysis re-examined previously published TCR beta repertoires from 610 or so donors and added high-resolution HLA genotyping to investigate patterns of TCR occurrence. Because of strong linkage in the cohort, roughly five DR-DQ haplotypes were treated as single units for association and clustering. The study aimed to test whether signatures of past pathogen exposure could be identified by cataloging public T cell receptors. Along with the roughly 670-subject first cohort, a separate validation cohort of over a hundred different subjects was used. An earlier analysis of roughly 600 of the donors used high-throughput TCR beta sequencing to judge whether each TCR beta V gene segment behaved as functional or pseudogenic. Class I and class II HLA loci were covered by the typing at four-digit resolution. Every repertoire in the discovery cohort had been generated on one and the same sequencing platform. Typing coverage varied by locus: about 620-640 donors for A, B, C, DRB1 and DQB1; approximately 500 for DQA1; around 610 for DPA1; approximately 490 for DPB1. About 280 gigabases of sequencing data and about 92 million unique TCR sequences made up an early release that covered about 640 HLA-typed donors. Donor age, sex, ethnicity and CMV serostatus were collected together with the repertoire data. A later genetic analysis used genome-wide SNP genotypes for about 60% of the roughly 700 donors, treating that subset as a discovery cohort. Among the roughly 400 genotyped donors, around 81% belonged to the genetic ancestry cluster associated with self-reported Caucasian donors. The T cell repertoires of 700 or so subjects were profiled by immunosequencing and related to cytomegalovirus serostatus. Broader findings and caveats from the paper: Presence/absence analyses assumed roughly uniform sequencing depth across donors, an assumption that may not hold. While some public TCRs were present in many individuals, most TCR sequences turned up only very rarely across donors. When HLA alleles, especially DR and DQ, strongly co-occurred, attributing TCR associations to individual alleles was difficult. The study gave a list of under 200 TCR beta chains associated with cytomegalovirus. A later analysis associated around 16,000 TCR beta sequences with specific HLA alleles at a false discovery rate of 0.05. A cluster of highly shared sequence variants was judged likely to be a technical artifact of the sequencing pipeline. Because HLA typing was missing for some donors at each locus, association tests included only the typed subset. In a later genetic analysis, fewer N-insertions in productive TCRs were reported among donors in an Asian-associated ancestry cluster than the roughly 700-donor mean. V-gene and J-gene trimming of TCR beta chains was associated with a missense DCLRE1C variant in a later genetic analysis, and the association was replicated in an independent cohort. In both the original and validation cohorts, the classifier was reported to diagnose cytomegalovirus status with high specificity and sensitivity. A further reported finding was that TCR beta sequences accurately predicted the HLA-A and HLA-B alleles for most subjects in the first cohort. In an earlier analysis of approximately 600 of the donors, most TCR beta V segments were observed in productive rearrangements about 87% or about 30% of the time, broadly matching IMGT annotations. In vitro tests confirmed that a few of the cytomegalovirus-associated TCR beta chains recognize cytomegalovirus antigens. Immune exposure information for the cohort was limited to CMV serostatus. Linkage disequilibrium might explain the correlated functional status among segregating V segments, but an unknown experimental factor could not be excluded. In a later analysis, HLA-associated TCR beta chains were found to be more clonally expanded and to have lower generation probabilities than equally common non-associated chains. The 87-base-pair reads could not distinguish some IMGT-functional V segments, including TRBV6-2 and TRBV6-3, so those segments were excluded. According to a later analysis, most CMV-associated TCR beta chains appeared to be HLA-restricted, and the HLA associations seemed to be driven largely by CMV exposure. In a later analysis, the rate of TCR association differed among HLA loci, with DRB1 alleles having the most associated TCRs and HLA-C alleles having the fewest. The authors suggested that the approach could potentially be extended to other disease states and immunological phenotypes. Because counts were too low, fewer than 20 rarely observed V segments, including chromosome 9 orphons, were excluded from the earlier analysis of several hundred of the donors. In this cohort, only TCR beta chains were sequenced, and detectable features were limited by the absence of alpha or paired-chain data. A later analysis reported that several top co-occurrence clusters appeared linked to parvovirus B19, influenza, CMV and Epstein-Barr virus.

Trimming costs V 0 bases and J 4 bases, and their ends lie 12 bases apart. The CDR3 goes from the cysteine to the phenylalanine over 15 residues. Only the CDR3 DNA stays, 45 bases, in frame from base 1. In the germline V gene, CDR1 corresponds to LGHNA and CDR2 to YSLEER. The cohort was made up of several hundred healthy bone marrow donors. All cohort members were sampled while nominally healthy, although unrecorded immune exposures were likely present. The donor was CMV seropositive and belonged to the group of more than 250 seropositive cohort members. A peripheral blood sample was collected from each donor, and TCR beta sequencing was performed on peripheral blood mononuclear cells. Genomic DNA was extracted from the blood cell samples with the Qiagen DNeasy Blood Extraction Kit. Libraries were prepared through the immunoSEQ multiplex PCR assay. The multiplex PCR relied on a mix of 60 forward primers for TCR Vbeta segments and 13 reverse primers for TCR Jbeta segments. A multiplex PCR assay on genomic DNA amplified the CDR3 region of rearranged TCR beta genes. The amplified TCR beta libraries were sequenced on the Illumina HiSeq System as 87-base-pair reads. The paper's data handling went like this. Across the roughly 670 repertoires, a later analysis counted roughly 77 million unique TCR beta chains, 9.5 million to 13 million of which were shared by at least two donors. To remove PCR and sequencing errors, raw reads were error-corrected and collapsed into unique sequences using a nearest-neighbor algorithm that merged closely related sequences. To assign V, D and J gene segments, CDR3 sequences were aligned to IMGT reference sequences. For a sequence to be retained, a match of at least six nucleotides was required to both a V gene segment and a J gene segment. A rearrangement counted as productive if the CDR3 had no stop codons and remained in frame with V and J, and every other rearrangement counted as non-productive. CDR3 was defined according to IMGT convention as the region running from the second conserved V-encoded cysteine to the conserved J-encoded phenylalanine. In an earlier analysis of 550 to 650 of the donors, sequences lacking an unambiguous match to a single V gene segment were excluded. In an earlier analysis of approximately 560 of the donors, a V segment was called functional when productive rearrangements were above 56.7%, and segregating when the standard deviation between donors exceeded 5%. A statistical classification framework was developed to diagnose cytomegalovirus status using the catalog of TCR beta chain sequences. In a later analysis, TCR nucleotide sequences were compared against IMGT/GENE-DB human TR gene sequences so that V and J genes could be assigned. A later analysis assigned CDR3 sequences and most-parsimonious VDJ recombination scenarios with the TCRdist pipeline. In a later analysis, every TCR beta chain was defined by the combination of its CDR3 amino acid sequence and its V-gene family, and reads without a unique V-gene family were dropped. To address suspected cross-contamination and a sequencing artifact, a later analysis removed 592 highly shared, low-generation-probability nucleotide sequences. In a later analysis, a clonal expansion index for each public chain was calculated from normalized within-repertoire ranks of inferred template counts. In a later analysis, generation probabilities were computed with a VDJ recombination model fitted to out-of-frame rearrangements, and the resulting probabilities were checked against IGoR. A later analysis scored TCR-TCR, TCR-HLA and TCR-CMV co-occurrence with hypergeometric tests, applying a repertoire-size bias correction to TCR pairs. False discovery rates were estimated in a later analysis by permuting HLA or CMV assignments 20 times. In a later analysis, co-occurring TCRs were grouped using DBSCAN, with TCRdist sequence similarity added in when clustering inside HLA-allele-positive subsets. For co-occurrence clustering, repertoires with fewer than 30,000 or more than 120,000 public chains were excluded, along with 5 or 6 repertoires with anomalous nucleotide sharing. Here the immuneACCESS table is served through TCRdb, limited to in-frame sequences with V and J called. Missing clones are a known gap in these copies; in checked studies unresolved V genes cover under half, and the rest lacks a known reason. V and J calls and clone size are those listed in that table; D and trimming were worked out from the DNA. This sample is represented by 200,000 to 300,000 clones; around four fifths of them were singletons. The ten largest make up roughly 2% of the sample.

Note on this clone: It has no known antigen specificity. No much larger clone is present one base from it, and per-base qualities are unavailable.

In this chain, TRBV4-3 is recombined with TRBJ1-2; no D segment can be confidently identified. Sequenced sample: PBMCs. The source of this sequence is a woman aged 35 to 49 in good health and CMV-seropositive. The sequenced DNA is TGCGCCAGCAGCCAAGAATCCGAGCGCTCCTATGGCTACACCTTC. Its translation is CASSQESERSYGYTF.